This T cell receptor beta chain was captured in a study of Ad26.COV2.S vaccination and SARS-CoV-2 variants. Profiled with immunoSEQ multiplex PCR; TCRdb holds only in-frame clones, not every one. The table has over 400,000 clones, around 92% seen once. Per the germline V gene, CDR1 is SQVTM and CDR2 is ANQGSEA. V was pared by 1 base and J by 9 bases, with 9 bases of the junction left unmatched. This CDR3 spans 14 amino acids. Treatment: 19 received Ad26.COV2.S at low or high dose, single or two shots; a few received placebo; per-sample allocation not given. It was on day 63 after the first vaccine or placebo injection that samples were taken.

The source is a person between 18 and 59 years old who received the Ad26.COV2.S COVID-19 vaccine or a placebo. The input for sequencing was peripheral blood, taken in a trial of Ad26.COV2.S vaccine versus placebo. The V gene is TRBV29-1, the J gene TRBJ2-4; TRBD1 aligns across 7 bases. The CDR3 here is CSVEGRQGTSIQYF. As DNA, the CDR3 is TGCAGCGTTGAAGGCCGACAGGGAACTTCCATTCAGTACTTC.